Included here is one T cell receptor (beta chain) sequence, with context. Libraries were prepared by immunoSEQ multiplex PCR; TCRdb keeps only in-frame clonotypes and omits some of them. The data show 170,000 or so clones, 91% seen once. This record comes from a study of control samples from healthy donors and cancer patients. The germline V gene has CDR1 ENHRY and CDR2 SYGVKD. The length of the CDR3 is 14 residues. This receptor was obtained from a middle-aged woman in good health. The V call is TRBV10-3, the J call TRBJ2-3; no reliable D call. The source material was blood. For the CDR3, the DNA is TGTGCTTCGAAGGGCATTACTAGCACAGATACGCAGTATTTT. It is translated as CASKGITSTDTQYF.